This TCR beta chain was recorded in a study of T cells expressing NK-cell markers. Study at large: Eight donors were sequenced, of whom seven were HCMV-seropositive, while the remaining one was HCMV-seronegative.

Of note for this clonotype: Its antigen is as yet unknown.

The study, taken as a whole, reports: Similarly, these clonotypes led the CD3+CD56-NKG2C+ fraction as well in a few donors. About six donors showed dominant NKG2C+ clonotypes comprising about 1.0-7.0% of their CD8+ T cells.

This CDR3 has 14 residues. TCRdb re-called the 5' RACE reads and catalogs CDR3 proteins one per entry, DNA excluded. Recorded for this sample: 500,000 to 600,000 distinct CDR3 sequences. Sequencing was done on a sample of blood T cells: a sorted CD56 or NKG2C T cell subset, CD4+ or CD8+ T cells, or bulk PBMC T cells (not recorded which). This clonotype originated in a man between 18 and 35 years old in good health. This chain joins TRBV12-3 or TRBV12-4 and TRBJ2-3; TCRdb selects TRBD2, and the lack of DNA leaves this call unchecked. The CDR3 loop reads CASSLNGGGDTQYF.